Presented here are 17 T cell receptor beta chains from one specimen sequenced in a study of T cells and Merkel cell carcinoma outcomes. Profiled with immunoSEQ multiplex PCR; TCRdb holds only in-frame clones, not every one. Found here are some 15,000 clones, roughly 76% of them singletons; the top ten hold roughly 10%. Sequenced material: tumor tissue from Merkel cell carcinoma. Every receptor here comes from a human donor with Merkel cell carcinoma.

The chain is built from TRBV4-2 and TRBJ1-2; a possible D gene is TRBD1 (5 bases). This CDR3 has 16 residues. Trimming cost V 1 base and J 8 bases, with 20 bases left between them. Germline V gives CDR1 LGHNA, CDR2 YNFKEQ. The CDR3 DNA is TGTGCCAGCAGCCAAGGGGATGTCCAGGGAGGAGGAGGCTACACCTTC. It translates to CASSQGDVQGGGGYTF.

This clone is hyperexpanded (1% or more) in the sample. The CDR3 bases are TGTGCCAGCACCTCCCCGGGGGCGAACACCGGGGAGCTGTTTTTT. This translates into CASTSPGANTGELFF. The chain couples TRBV9 to TRBJ2-2, with a weak D call TRBD2 (6 bases). The CDR3 is 15 amino acids. Germline values: CDR1 SGDLS, CDR2 YYNGEE. The ends were cut back, 6 bases at V and 0 bases at J, with 12 bases in the middle.

The chain uses TRBV5-1 and TRBJ2-1, with 8 bases fitting TRBD2. V shed 4 bases, J shed 3 bases, and the junction held 6 bases outside the gene matches. There are 15 residues in the CDR3. Germline lookup yields CDR1 SGHRS and CDR2 YFSETQ. CDR3 protein: CASSILAEIYNEQFF. As DNA, the CDR3 is TGCGCCAGCAGCATACTAGCGGAGATCTACAATGAGCAGTTCTTC.

The rearrangement uses TRBV6-5 and TRBJ2-7; D is ambiguous. CDR3 length equals 15 residues. Germline CDR1 and CDR2: MNHEY and SVGAGI. V was shortened by 5 bases and J by 0 bases, with 14 bases between the two germline ends. CDR3 region: CASSPETWNSYEQYF. The CDR3 region has the DNA TGTGCCAGCAGTCCGGAAACATGGAACTCCTACGAGCAGTACTTC.

This chain links TRBV7-2 with TRBJ2-5; 8 bases agree with TRBD1. Unmatched junction bases numbered 9, after V lost 5 bases and J lost 4 bases. This CDR3 is built from 15 residues. The germline CDR1 and CDR2 sequences are SGHTA and FQGNSA. The CDR3 is CASSADRGLAETQYF. DNA for the CDR3: TGTGCCAGCAGCGCCGACAGGGGCTTGGCAGAGACCCAGTACTTC. Together with reference TRBV7-2 and TRBJ2-5, the CDR3 gives the full variable domain: GAGVSQSPSNKVTEKGKDVELRCDPISGHTALYWYRQSLGQGLEFLIYFQGNSAPDKSGLPSDRFSAERTGGSVSTLTIQRTQQEDSAVYLCASSADRGLAETQYFGPGTRLLVL.

The chain uses TRBV4-1 and TRBJ2-7, with D unclear. Germline CDR1 is MGHRA and CDR2 is YSYEKL. V shed 1 base and J shed 2 bases, with 6 bases lying between them. This CDR3 has 13 residues. CDR3 coding DNA: TGCGCCAGCAGCCAAGGGATTACCTACGAGCAGTACTTC. It encodes CASSQGITYEQYF.

This clone was observed once. V usage is TRBV11-2 and J usage is TRBJ2-2; D possibly uses TRBD1 or TRBD2 (5 bases each). V lost 5 bases to trimming and J lost 9 bases, with 19 bases between them. The CDR3 is 15 amino acids. In germline, CDR1 is SGHAT, CDR2 FQNNGV. The CDR3 sequence is CASSPTGTPGRELFF. The CDR3 coding sequence is TGTGCCAGCAGCCCAACCGGGACCCCGGGCAGGGAGCTGTTTTTT.

The V gene is TRBV9, the J gene TRBJ2-7; D possibly corresponds to TRBD1 (6 bases). Trimming stripped 0 bases from V and 4 bases from J, with 17 bases between. CDR1 is SGDLS and CDR2 is YYNGEE in the germline V gene. The CDR3 contains 16 residues. The CDR3 DNA follows: TGTGCCAGCAGCGTAGGCGCCGGGACAACACCTTACGAGCAGTACTTC. Its protein is CASSVGAGTTPYEQYF. Complete variable domain (other parts from reference TRBV9 and TRBJ2-7): DSGVTQTPKHLITATGQRVTLRCSPRSGDLSVYWYQQSLDQGLQFLIQYYNGEERAKGNILERFSAQQFPDLHSELNLSSLELGDSALYFCASSVGAGTTPYEQYFGPGTRLTVT.

The V and J genes are TRBV19 and TRBJ2-5; 12 bases align to TRBD2. J gave up 5 bases and V 7 bases, and 5 bases lay outside the gene matches. This CDR3 region has 14 residues. Germline V gene data show CDR1 as LNHDA and CDR2 as SQIVND (reference sequence). The CDR3 bases are TGTGCCAGTACGGGGCTAGCGGGAGGGGAGACCCAGTACTTC. This encodes CASTGLAGGETQYF.

The rearrangement joins TRBV29-1 to TRBJ2-7; 7 bases agree with TRBD2. Germline V gives CDR1 SQVTM, CDR2 ANQGSEA. After removal of 6 bases from V and 2 bases from J, the junction contained 1 base not matched to a gene. This CDR3 is built from 11 residues. CDR3 sequence (DNA): TGCAGCGTGGGGGGGGCCTACGAGCAGTACTTC. Protein product: CSVGGAYEQYF.

CDR3 in DNA: TGTGCCAGCAGTAGCACGCTCAATGAGCAGTTCTTC. Protein sequence: CASSSTLNEQFF. V usage is TRBV27 and J usage is TRBJ2-1; D is unclear. The germline gives CDR1 MNHEY, CDR2 SMNVEV (reference sequence). V was cut by 5 bases and J by 6 bases, with 8 bases left in between. This CDR3 region has 12 residues.

This clone was seen only once. The rearrangement links TRBV6-6 to TRBJ2-5, with D perhaps given as TRBD1 or TRBD2 (6 bases each). This CDR3 spans 13 amino acids. Germline lookup yields CDR1 MNHNY and CDR2 SVGAGI (reference sequence). V gave up 7 bases and J gave up 7 bases, with 16 bases separating them. The CDR3 DNA reads as TGTGCCAGCAAAGGGGGGCGGTCGGGGACCCAGTACTTC. As protein: CASKGGRSGTQYF.

This clone was seen once. The chain joins TRBV6-1 to TRBJ1-3; the match to TRBD1 covers 9 bases. CDR3 length: 14 residues. Trimming at V came to 5 bases and at J to 2 bases, leaving 1 base not matched to a gene. Germline-derived CDR1 and CDR2 are MNHNS and SASEGT. DNA of the CDR3: TGTGCCAGCAGTAGGACAGGGGCTGGAAACACCATATATTTT. Translated: CASSRTGAGNTIYF.

The chain uses TRBV28 and TRBJ1-3, with D perhaps matching TRBD1 (6 bases). CDR1 MDHEN and CDR2 SYDVKM come from the germline V gene. V lost 4 bases to trimming and J lost 8 bases, with 18 bases between them. This CDR3 region has 15 residues. CDR3 sequence: CASSYLRGAADTIYF. CDR3 nucleotides: TGTGCCAGCAGTTATCTTAGGGGGGCGGCTGACACCATATATTTT.

V is TRBV10-2 and J is TRBJ2-1; 10 bases agree with TRBD2. The CDR3 is made up of 17 amino acids. Germline V gene sequence: CDR1 WSHSY, CDR2 SAAADI. Trimming at V came to 6 bases and at J to 2 bases, leaving 10 bases not matched to a gene. The DNA for the CDR3 is TGCGCCAGCAGATCAGCGGGAGGGGTTCGGACCTACAATGAGCAGTTCTTC. The encoded protein is CASRSAGGVRTYNEQFF.

This rearrangement joins TRBV27 to TRBJ2-1; maybe TRBD1 (6 bases). The V end was cut by 6 bases, the J end by 5 bases, with 11 bases between. Looked up from germline, CDR1 is MNHEY and CDR2 is SMNVEV (reference sequence). CDR3 length: 13 residues. The CDR3 nucleotides read TGTGCCAGCAGATCCCAGGGGAACAATGAGCAGTTCTTC. Amino acids: CASRSQGNNEQFF.

By sample fraction, this clone is medium-sized. The CDR3 DNA sequence: TGTGCCAGCAGCCAAGATCCTGAAGACTCCTATGGCTACACCTTC. Amino acid sequence: CASSQDPEDSYGYTF. The chain couples TRBV4-2 to TRBJ1-2; D remains ambiguous. The CDR3 consists of 15 residues. Germline CDR1 is LGHNA and CDR2 is YNFKEQ. With 0 bases removed from V and 4 bases from J, the gap between germline ends came to 12 bases.